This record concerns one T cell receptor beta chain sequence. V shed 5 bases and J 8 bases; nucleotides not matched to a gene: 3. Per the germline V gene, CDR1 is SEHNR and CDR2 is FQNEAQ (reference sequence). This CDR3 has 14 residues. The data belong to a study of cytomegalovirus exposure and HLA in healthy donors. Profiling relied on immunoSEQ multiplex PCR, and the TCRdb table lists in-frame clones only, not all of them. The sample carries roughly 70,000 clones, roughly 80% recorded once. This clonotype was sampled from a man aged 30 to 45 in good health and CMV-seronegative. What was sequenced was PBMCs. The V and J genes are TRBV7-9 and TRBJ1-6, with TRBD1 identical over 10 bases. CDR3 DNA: TGTGCCAGCAGCCGACAGGGGGCGGATTCACCCCTCCACTTT. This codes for CASSRQGADSPLHF.